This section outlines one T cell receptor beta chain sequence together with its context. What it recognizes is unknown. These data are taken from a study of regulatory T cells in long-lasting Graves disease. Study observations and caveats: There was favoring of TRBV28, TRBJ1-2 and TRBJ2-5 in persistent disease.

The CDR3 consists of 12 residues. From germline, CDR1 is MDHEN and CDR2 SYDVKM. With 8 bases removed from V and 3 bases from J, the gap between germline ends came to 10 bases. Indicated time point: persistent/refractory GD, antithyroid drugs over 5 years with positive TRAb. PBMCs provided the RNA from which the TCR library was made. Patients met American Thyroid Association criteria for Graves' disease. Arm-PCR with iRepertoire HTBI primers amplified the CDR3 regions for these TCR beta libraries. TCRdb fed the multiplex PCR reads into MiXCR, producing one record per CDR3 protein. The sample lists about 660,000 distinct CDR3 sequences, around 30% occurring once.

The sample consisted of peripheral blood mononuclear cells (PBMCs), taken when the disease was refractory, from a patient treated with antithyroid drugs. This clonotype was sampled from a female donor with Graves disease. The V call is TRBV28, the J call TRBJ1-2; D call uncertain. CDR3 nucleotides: TGTGCCAGCGTCGGTCTGGACTATGGCTACACCTTC. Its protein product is CASVGLDYGYTF.